This TCR beta chain was documented in a study of beta chain features in type 1 diabetes. It was via CD45RO/CCR7/CD25/CD127/CD95/CD27 that CD4+ naive, central memory, regulatory and stem cell-like memory cells were sorted. Overall study results and limits: Among patients with Type 1 diabetes, TCRB CDR3s were moderately but significantly shorter in every one of the four CD4+ subsets. Compared to healthy donors, patients appeared to have naive, central memory and Treg TCRB repertoires that were more alike. Reduced insertions and increased deletions marked VDJ junctions in type 1 diabetes patients.

This clone was seen a few times. Its antigen is unknown. Of the isolated RNA, all was reverse transcribed, and so the sequenced material was expressed TCRB transcripts. Sequencing used immunoSEQ multiplex PCR; TCRdb keeps in-frame clones, though not all of them. The data hold just under 150,000 clones, with about 13% observed a single time. Germline CDR1 GTSNPN, CDR2 SVGIG (reference sequence). With 3 bases removed from V and 2 bases from J, the gap between germline ends came to 14 bases. CDR3 length: 14 amino acids. Sequencing was performed on central memory CD4+ T cells from blood. The chain is built from TRBV30 and TRBJ2-7; the D gene is possibly TRBD2 (5 bases). The sequence came from a man aged 18 to 30 with type 1 diabetes. CDR3 sequence reads: CAWRPIGVTYEQYF. For the CDR3, the DNA is TGTGCCTGGAGACCCATCGGGGTTACCTACGAGCAGTACTTC. Filled out from reference TRBV30 and TRBJ2-7, the complete variable domain reads SQTIHQWPATLVQPVGSPLSLECTVEGTSNPNLYWYRQAAGRGLQLLFYSVGIGQISSEVPQNLSASRPQDRQFILSSKKLLLSDSGFYLCAWRPIGVTYEQYFGPGTRLTVT.